Described below is a single T cell receptor (beta chain) sequence and its context. Its specific antigen is unknown. Within one base of it there is no much larger clone, and no base qualities were kept. TCRbeta CDR3 regions were amplified from genomic DNA using the immunoSEQ Assay, a bias-controlled multiplex PCR. Per the original workflow: Within the assay, amplification of reference gene primers was used to estimate how many nucleated cells each sample contained. To quantify the absolute abundance of each unique TCRbeta CDR3 rearrangement, sequence reads were collapsed and filtered. For each sample, productive Simpson clonality was calculated as the square root of Simpson's diversity index over productive rearrangements. The immuneACCESS repertoire file appears here via TCRdb, limited to in-frame rearrangements. These files lack a portion of the clones; in checked studies, under half of the deficit traces to unresolved V genes, and the cause of the others is not known. V, J and clone size are taken as reported in that table, and D and trimming were inferred from the DNA itself. The sample table records 30,000 to 35,000 clones; 82% of these occur just once. The ten largest clonotypes hold around 40% of the sample.

This sample was taken from a study of blood T cell repertoires in COVID-19 (dated by TCRdb to about 2020). As for the study more broadly: Samples from collaborators originated in the United States, Italy and Spain and spanned both the acute and convalescent phases of COVID-19. The material from the prospective study consisted of cDNA or gDNA derived from T cells, B-cell-depleted T cells, or PBMCs. Subjects who had been exposed to COVID-19, were actively infected with it, or had recovered from it provided the deeply sampled blood TCRbeta repertoires that made up the dataset. The repertoires were released in a freely available public database intended as a resource for research on the immune response to SARS-CoV-2. Samples were obtained from the ongoing ImmuneRACE study (first 160 participants) and from roughly 1,300 subjects provided by 6 global collaborators. The sample metadata nearly always contained a de-identified subject ID, COVID-19 status, age in years and sex. HLA class I and class II types, where available, came from metadata supplied by the sample provider rather than from assay-based typing.

The paper as a whole reports these results and caveats: The quantity of clinical and demographic metadata differed by source and by participant and was supplied without curation.

The collaborating institutions used their own protocols to collect whole blood in K2EDTA tubes. Collaborator samples were shipped for TCRbeta analysis as frozen whole blood, isolated PBMCs, or DNA extracted from either sample type. From cysteine to phenylalanine, the CDR3 is 15 amino acids long. Just the 45-base CDR3 DNA is kept, in frame starting at base 1. Trimming removed 3 bases from V and 4 bases from J, leaving 14 bases between the germline ends. Sequences LNHDA (CDR1) and SQIVND (CDR2) are obtained from the germline V gene (reference sequence). The sequence derives from a man older than 75 with active or convalescent COVID-19. Sequences were obtained from peripheral blood. This chain is built from TRBV19 and TRBJ2-3; a tentative D call is TRBD2 (6 bases match). The bases read TGTGCCAGTAGTATGCTTGGAGGGGTCTCAGATACGCAGTATTTT. Translated, it gives CASSMLGGVSDTQYF.